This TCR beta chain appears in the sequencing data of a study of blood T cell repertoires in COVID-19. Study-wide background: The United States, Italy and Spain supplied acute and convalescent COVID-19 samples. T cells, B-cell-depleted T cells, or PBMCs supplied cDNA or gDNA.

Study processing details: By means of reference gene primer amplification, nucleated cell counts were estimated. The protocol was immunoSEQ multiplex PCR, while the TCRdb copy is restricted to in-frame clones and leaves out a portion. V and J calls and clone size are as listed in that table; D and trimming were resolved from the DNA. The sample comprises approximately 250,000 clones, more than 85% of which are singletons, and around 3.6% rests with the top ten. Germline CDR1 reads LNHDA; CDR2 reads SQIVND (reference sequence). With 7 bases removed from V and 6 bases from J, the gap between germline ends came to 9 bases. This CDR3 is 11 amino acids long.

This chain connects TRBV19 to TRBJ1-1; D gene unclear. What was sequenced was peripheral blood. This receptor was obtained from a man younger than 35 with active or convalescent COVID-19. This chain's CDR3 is CASTREAEAFF. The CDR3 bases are TGTGCCAGTACCCGGGAGGCTGAAGCTTTCTTT. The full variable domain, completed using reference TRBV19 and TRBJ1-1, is DGGITQSPKYLFRKEGQNVTLSCEQNLNHDAMYWYRQDPGQGLRLIYYSQIVNDFQKGDIAEGYSVSREKKESFPLTVTSAQKNPTAFYLCASTREAEAFFGQGTRLTVV.